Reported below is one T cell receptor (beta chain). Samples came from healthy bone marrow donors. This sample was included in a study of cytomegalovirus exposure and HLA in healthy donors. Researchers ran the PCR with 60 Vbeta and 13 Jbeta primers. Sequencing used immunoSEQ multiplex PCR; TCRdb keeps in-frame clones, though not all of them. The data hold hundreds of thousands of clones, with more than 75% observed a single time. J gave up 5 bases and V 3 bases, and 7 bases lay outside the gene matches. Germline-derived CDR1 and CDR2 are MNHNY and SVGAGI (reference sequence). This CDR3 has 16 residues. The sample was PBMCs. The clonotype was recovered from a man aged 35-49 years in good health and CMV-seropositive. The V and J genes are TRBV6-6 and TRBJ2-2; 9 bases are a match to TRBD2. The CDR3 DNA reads TGTGCCAGCAGTTATAGCGGGAGTGGGTTGACCGGGGAGCTGTTTTTT. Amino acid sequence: CASSYSGSGLTGELFF.